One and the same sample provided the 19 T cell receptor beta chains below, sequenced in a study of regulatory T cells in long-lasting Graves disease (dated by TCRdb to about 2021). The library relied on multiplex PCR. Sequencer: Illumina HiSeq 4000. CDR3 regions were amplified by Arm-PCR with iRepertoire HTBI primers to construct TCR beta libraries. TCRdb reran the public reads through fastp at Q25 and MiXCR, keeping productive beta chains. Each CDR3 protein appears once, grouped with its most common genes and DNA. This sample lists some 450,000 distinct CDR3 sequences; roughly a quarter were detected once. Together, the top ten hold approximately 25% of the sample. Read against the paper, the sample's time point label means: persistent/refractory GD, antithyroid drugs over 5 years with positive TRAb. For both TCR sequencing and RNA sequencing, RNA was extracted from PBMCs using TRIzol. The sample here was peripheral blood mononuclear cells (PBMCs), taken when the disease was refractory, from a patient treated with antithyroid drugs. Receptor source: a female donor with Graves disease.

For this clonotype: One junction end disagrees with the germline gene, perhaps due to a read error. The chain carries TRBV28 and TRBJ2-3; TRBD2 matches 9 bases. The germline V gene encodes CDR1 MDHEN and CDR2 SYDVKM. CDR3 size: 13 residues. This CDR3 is CATMGTSKDTQYF. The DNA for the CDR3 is TGTGCCACCATGGGGACTAGCAAAGATACGCAGTATTTT.

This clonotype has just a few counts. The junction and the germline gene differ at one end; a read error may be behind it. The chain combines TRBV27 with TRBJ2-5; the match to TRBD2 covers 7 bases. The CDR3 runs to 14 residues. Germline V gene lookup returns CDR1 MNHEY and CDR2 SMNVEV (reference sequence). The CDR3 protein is CASRGLWYQETQHF. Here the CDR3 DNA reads TGTGCCAGCAGGGGACTATGGTACCAAGAGACCCAGCACTTC.

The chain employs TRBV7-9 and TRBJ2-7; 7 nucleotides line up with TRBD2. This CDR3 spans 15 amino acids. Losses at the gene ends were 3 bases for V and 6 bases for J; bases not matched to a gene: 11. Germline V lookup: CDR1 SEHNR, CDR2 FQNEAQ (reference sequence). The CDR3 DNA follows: TGTGCCAGCAGCTTCTTGGCGGGAGTTTCTCCCGAGCAGTACTTC. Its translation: CASSFLAGVSPEQYF.

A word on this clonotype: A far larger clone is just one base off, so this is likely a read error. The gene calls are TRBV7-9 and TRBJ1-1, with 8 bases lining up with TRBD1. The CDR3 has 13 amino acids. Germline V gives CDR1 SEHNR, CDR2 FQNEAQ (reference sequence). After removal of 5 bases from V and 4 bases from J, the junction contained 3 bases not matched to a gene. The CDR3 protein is CASSRQGTTEAFF. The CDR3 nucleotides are TGTGCCAGCAGCAGACAGGGGACCACTGAAGCTTTCTTT.

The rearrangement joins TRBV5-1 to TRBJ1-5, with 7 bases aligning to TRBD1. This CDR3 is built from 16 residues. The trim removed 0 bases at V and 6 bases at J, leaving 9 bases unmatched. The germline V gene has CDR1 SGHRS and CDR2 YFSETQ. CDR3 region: CASSLEGPSGGQPQHF. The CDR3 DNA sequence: TGCGCCAGCAGCTTGGAGGGGCCCTCAGGGGGTCAGCCCCAGCATTTT.

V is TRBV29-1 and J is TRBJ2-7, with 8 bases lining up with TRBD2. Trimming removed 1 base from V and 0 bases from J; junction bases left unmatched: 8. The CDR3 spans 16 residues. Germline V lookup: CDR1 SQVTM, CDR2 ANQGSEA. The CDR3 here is CSVEADREGSSYEQYF. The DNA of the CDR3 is TGCAGCGTTGAAGCGGACCGGGAGGGGAGCTCCTACGAGCAGTACTTC.

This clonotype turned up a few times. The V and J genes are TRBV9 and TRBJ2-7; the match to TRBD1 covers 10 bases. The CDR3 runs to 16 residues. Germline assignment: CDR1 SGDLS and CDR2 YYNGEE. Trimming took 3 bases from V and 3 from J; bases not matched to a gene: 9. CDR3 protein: CASSALEGTGVYEQYF. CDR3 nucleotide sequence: TGTGCCAGCAGCGCCCTCGAAGGGACAGGGGTCTACGAGCAGTACTTC.

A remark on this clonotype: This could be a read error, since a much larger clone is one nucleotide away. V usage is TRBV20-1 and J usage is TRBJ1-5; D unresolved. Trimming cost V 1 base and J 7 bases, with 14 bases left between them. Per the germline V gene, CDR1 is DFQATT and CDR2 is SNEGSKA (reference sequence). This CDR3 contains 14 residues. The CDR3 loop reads CSARVAGIAQPQHF. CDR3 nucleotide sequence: TGCAGTGCTAGAGTAGCGGGAATAGCCCAGCCCCAGCATTTT.

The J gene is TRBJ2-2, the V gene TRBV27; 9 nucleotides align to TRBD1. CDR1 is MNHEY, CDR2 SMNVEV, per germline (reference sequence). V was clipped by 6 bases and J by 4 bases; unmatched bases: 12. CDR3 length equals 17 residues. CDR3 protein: CASSNPGTGSRTGELFF. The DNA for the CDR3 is TGTGCCAGCAGCAACCCCGGGACAGGGTCGCGCACCGGGGAGCTGTTTTTT.

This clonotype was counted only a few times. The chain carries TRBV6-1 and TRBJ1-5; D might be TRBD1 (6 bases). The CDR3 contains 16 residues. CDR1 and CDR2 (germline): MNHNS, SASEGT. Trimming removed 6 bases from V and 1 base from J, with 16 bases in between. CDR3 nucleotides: TGTGCCAGCAGCTTACAGGGAGGGAAGAGCAATCAGCCCCAGCATTTT. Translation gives CASSLQGGKSNQPQHF.

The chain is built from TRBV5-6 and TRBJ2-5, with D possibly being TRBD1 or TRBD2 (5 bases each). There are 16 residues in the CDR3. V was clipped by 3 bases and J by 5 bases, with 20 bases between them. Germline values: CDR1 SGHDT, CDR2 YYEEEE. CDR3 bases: TGTGCCAGCAGCTACCAAGTGGGACGGAAAATGGAGACCCAGTACTTC. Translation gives CASSYQVGRKMETQYF.

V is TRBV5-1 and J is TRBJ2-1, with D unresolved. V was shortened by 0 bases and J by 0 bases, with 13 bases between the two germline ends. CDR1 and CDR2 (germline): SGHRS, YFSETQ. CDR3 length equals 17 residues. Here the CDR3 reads CASSLGLPGSSYNEQFF. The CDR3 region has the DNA TGCGCCAGCAGCTTGGGTCTTCCCGGTAGCTCCTACAATGAGCAGTTCTTC.

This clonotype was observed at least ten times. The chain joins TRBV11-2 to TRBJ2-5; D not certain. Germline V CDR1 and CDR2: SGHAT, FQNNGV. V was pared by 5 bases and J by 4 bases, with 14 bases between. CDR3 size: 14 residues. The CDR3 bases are TGTGCCAGCAGCCCGAGCCCGTTTGGAGAGACCCAGTACTTC. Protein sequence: CASSPSPFGETQYF.

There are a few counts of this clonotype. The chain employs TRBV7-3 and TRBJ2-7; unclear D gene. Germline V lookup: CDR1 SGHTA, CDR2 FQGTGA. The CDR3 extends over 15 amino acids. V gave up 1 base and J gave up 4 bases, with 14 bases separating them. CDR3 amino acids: CASSLSPTSRYEQYF. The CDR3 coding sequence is TGTGCCAGCAGCTTAAGCCCGACATCGCGTTACGAGCAGTACTTC. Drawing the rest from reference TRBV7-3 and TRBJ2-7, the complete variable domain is GAGVSQTPSNKVTEKGKYVELRCDPISGHTALYWYRQSLGQGPEFLIYFQGTGAADDSGLPNDRFFAVRPEGSVSTLKIQRTERGDSAVYLCASSLSPTSRYEQYFGPGTRLTVT.

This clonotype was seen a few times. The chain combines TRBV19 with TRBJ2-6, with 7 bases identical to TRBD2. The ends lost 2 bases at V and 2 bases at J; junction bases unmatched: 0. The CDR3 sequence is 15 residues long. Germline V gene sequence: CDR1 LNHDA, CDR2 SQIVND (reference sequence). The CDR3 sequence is CASSIRGAGANVLTF. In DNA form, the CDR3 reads TGTGCCAGTAGTATACGGGGGGCTGGGGCCAACGTCCTGACTTTC.

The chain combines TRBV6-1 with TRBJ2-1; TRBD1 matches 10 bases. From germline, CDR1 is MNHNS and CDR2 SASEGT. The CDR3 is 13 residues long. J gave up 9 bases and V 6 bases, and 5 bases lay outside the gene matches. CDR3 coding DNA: TGTGCCAGCAGAGGGACAGGGGCCAGTGAGCAGTTCTTC. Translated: CASRGTGASEQFF.

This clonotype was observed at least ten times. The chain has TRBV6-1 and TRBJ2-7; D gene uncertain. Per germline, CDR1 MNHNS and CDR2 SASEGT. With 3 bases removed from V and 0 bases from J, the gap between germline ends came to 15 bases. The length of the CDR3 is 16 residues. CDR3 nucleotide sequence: TGTGCCAGCAGTGAGTTTCCTCTACCGAGCTCCTACGAGCAGTACTTC. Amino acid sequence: CASSEFPLPSSYEQYF.

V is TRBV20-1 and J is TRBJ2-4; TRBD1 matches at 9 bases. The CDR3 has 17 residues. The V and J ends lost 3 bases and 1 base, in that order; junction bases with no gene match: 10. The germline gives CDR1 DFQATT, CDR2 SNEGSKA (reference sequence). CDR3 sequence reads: CSASPQGASWAKNIQYF. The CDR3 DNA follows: TGCAGTGCTAGCCCACAGGGGGCTTCCTGGGCCAAAAACATTCAGTACTTC.

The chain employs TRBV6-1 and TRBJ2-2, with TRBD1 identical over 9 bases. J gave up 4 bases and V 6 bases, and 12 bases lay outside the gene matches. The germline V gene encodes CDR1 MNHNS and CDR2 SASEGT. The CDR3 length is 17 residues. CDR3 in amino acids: CASSAGTGLMRTGELFF. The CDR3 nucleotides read TGTGCCAGCAGCGCCGGGACAGGGCTTATGCGCACCGGGGAGCTGTTTTTT.